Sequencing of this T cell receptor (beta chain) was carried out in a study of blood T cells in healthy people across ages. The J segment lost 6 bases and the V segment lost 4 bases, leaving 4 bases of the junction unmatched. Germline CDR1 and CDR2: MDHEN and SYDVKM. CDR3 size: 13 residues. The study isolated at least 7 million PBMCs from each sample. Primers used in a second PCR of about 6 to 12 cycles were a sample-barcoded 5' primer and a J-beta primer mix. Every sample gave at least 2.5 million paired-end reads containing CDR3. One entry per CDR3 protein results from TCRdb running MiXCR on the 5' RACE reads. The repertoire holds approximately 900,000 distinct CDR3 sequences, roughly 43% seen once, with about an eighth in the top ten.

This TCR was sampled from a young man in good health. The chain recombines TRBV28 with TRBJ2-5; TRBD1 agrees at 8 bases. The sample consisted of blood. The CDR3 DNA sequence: TGTGCCAGCAGTTCAGGGGGCAGGAAGACCCAGTACTTC. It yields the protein CASSSGGRKTQYF.